These 5 T cell receptor beta chains originate from one sample sequenced in a study of T cell repertoires in cytomegalovirus infection. Antigens for these TCRs are unknown. TCRdb independently ran MiXCR on the reads; one entry per CDR3 protein. The table records about 570,000 distinct CDR3 sequences, about 39% of them present only once. The sample in question was cultured PBMCs, obtained from culture after CMV antigen stimulation. Receptors were obtained from a human donor in good health (CMV status not recorded). Some clones in this sample may be carry-over from other donors' samples.

The chain employs TRBV28 and TRBJ1-1; tentative D call: TRBD1 (5 bases). V lost 5 bases, J lost 11 bases, and 15 bases lay in between. The V gene's germline CDR1 is MDHEN and CDR2 SYDVKM. The CDR3 is made up of 12 amino acids. The chain's CDR3 is CASSLETDDAFF. The CDR3 DNA reads as TGTGCCAGCAGTCTGGAGACAGATGACGCTTTCTTT. Combining the CDR3 with reference TRBV28 and TRBJ1-1 gives the whole variable domain DVKVTQSSRYLVKRTGEKVFLECVQDMDHENMFWYRQDPGLGLRLIYFSYDVKMKEKGDIPEGYSVSREKKERFSLILESASTNQTSMYLCASSLETDDAFFGQGTRLTVV.

The gene calls are TRBV5-1 and TRBJ2-7; TRBD1 agrees at 9 bases. The CDR3 has 14 amino acids. V was pared by 0 bases and J by 5 bases, with 3 bases of the junction left unmatched. Germline-derived CDR1 and CDR2 are SGHRS and YFSETQ. CDR3 amino acids: CASSLDRTGDEQYF. CDR3 nucleotide sequence: TGCGCCAGCAGCTTGGACAGGACAGGGGACGAGCAGTACTTC. Supplemented by reference TRBV5-1 and TRBJ2-7, the full variable domain reads KAGVTQTPRYLIKTRGQQVTLSCSPISGHRSVSWYQQTPGQGLQFLFEYFSETQRNKGNFPGRFSGRQFSNSRSEMNVSTLELGDSALYLCASSLDRTGDEQYFGPGTRLTVT.

This clonotype occurred a few times. V usage is TRBV11-2 and J usage is TRBJ2-3; possibly TRBD2 for D (6 bases). The V end lost 5 bases, the J end lost 6 bases, and 15 bases lay between the germline ends. This CDR3 is 14 amino acids long. Germline V lookup: CDR1 SGHAT, CDR2 FQNNGV. DNA of the CDR3: TGTGCCAGCAGCCTTAGCGGTCTCGCTGATACGCAGTATTTT. Translated: CASSLSGLADTQYF.

CDR3 loop: CASSLGGSRRKFF. The CDR3 coding sequence is TGTGCCAGCAGCTTAGGAGGCAGCCGGAGGAAGTTCTTC. This sequence joins TRBV7-2 and TRBJ2-1; maybe TRBD2 (5 bases). Germline V lookup: CDR1 SGHTA, CDR2 FQGNSA. Trimming removed 1 base at V and 14 bases at J, with 15 bases between. The CDR3 covers 13 residues. The full variable domain, completed using reference TRBV7-2 and TRBJ2-1, is GAGVSQSPSNKVTEKGKDVELRCDPISGHTALYWYRQSLGQGLEFLIYFQGNSAPDKSGLPSDRFSAERTGGSVSTLTIQRTQQEDSAVYLCASSLGGSRRKFFGPGTRLTVL.

The genes are TRBV7-8 and TRBJ2-5; 8 bases are shared with TRBD1. This CDR3 has 15 residues. Germline V gene lookup returns CDR1 SGHVS and CDR2 FQNEAQ. The junction had 9 bases not matched to a gene; V was cut back by 5 bases and J by 4 bases. CDR3 residues: CASSPWTGFGETQYF. The CDR3 nucleotides read TGTGCCAGCAGCCCGTGGACAGGGTTTGGAGAGACCCAGTACTTC.